The 29 T cell receptor beta chains below were found in one sample sequenced in a study of cytomegalovirus exposure and HLA in healthy donors. Researchers ran the PCR with 60 Vbeta and 13 Jbeta primers. The method was immunoSEQ multiplex PCR; TCRdb's version includes in-frame clones alone and lacks a portion of them. Here the sample table reports 150,000 to 200,000 clones. The specimen was PBMCs. These TCRs come from a boy younger than 18 in good health and CMV-seronegative.

The chain carries TRBV6-5 and TRBJ1-2, with TRBD1 matching 9 bases. V lost 3 bases and J lost 6; bases outside the gene matches: 8. Germline CDR1 MNHEY, CDR2 SVGAGI. This CDR3 is 15 amino acids long. CDR3 DNA: TGTGCCAGCAGTTATTTCGGACAGGGGCGGGATGGCTACACCTTC. Translation: CASSYFGQGRDGYTF.

V is TRBV6-5 and J is TRBJ2-1; no firm D call. V was trimmed by 5 bases and J by 6 bases, leaving 11 bases between them. Germline V CDR1 and CDR2: MNHEY, SVGAGI. There are 13 residues in the CDR3. CDR3 loop: CASSPPRSNEQFF. The CDR3 nucleotides read TGTGCCAGCAGTCCTCCCCGGAGCAATGAGCAGTTCTTC.

The CDR3 reads CATAGDHREYQPQHF. CDR3 DNA: TGCGCCACCGCGGGGGATCACAGGGAGTATCAGCCCCAGCATTTT. This chain joins TRBV10-2 and TRBJ1-5; tentative D call: TRBD1 (6 bases). V was shortened by 10 bases and J by 5 bases, with 21 bases between the two germline ends. CDR3 length: 15 amino acids. Germline lookup yields CDR1 WSHSY and CDR2 SAAADI.

The chain is built from TRBV7-6 and TRBJ1-1, with D possibly TRBD1 on 5 matching bases. V was shortened by 8 bases and J by 0 bases, with 10 bases between the two germline ends. The CDR3 spans 13 residues. The germline gives CDR1 SGHVS, CDR2 FNYEAQ. The CDR3 nucleotides read TGTGCCAGCGCCAGGGAATTGAACACTGAAGCTTTCTTT. The encoded protein is CASARELNTEAFF.

V is TRBV7-9 and J is TRBJ1-1, with D maybe TRBD1 (5 bases). The V gene lost 5 bases and the J gene lost 10 bases, with 17 bases spanning the gap. This CDR3 has 13 amino acids. The germline V gene encodes CDR1 SEHNR and CDR2 FQNEAQ (reference sequence). The CDR3 loop is CASSGVAGRGAFF. CDR3 in DNA: TGTGCCAGCAGCGGGGTCGCAGGGCGTGGAGCTTTCTTT. Together with reference TRBV7-9 and TRBJ1-1, the CDR3 gives the full variable domain: DTGVSQNPRHKITKRGQNVTFRCDPISEHNRLYWYRQTLGQGPEFLTYFQNEAQLEKSRLLSDRFSAERPKGSFSTLEIQRTEQGDSAMYLCASSGVAGRGAFFGQGTRLTVV.

The chain carries TRBV6-6 and TRBJ2-2; 9 bases agree with TRBD2. The CDR3 totals 15 residues. Germline CDR1 and CDR2: MNHNY and SVGAGI (reference sequence). The ends lost 0 bases at V and 5 bases at J; junction bases unmatched: 1. The CDR3 sequence is CASSYSLAGTGELFF. CDR3 bases: TGTGCCAGCAGTTACTCGCTAGCGGGGACCGGGGAGCTGTTTTTT.

The chain carries TRBV6-1 and TRBJ2-5; D might be TRBD1 (7 bases). Looked up from germline, CDR1 is MNHNS and CDR2 is SASEGT. This CDR3 comprises 16 residues. Trimming left V 3 bases short and J 5 bases short, with 19 bases between. The CDR3 DNA follows: TGTGCCAGCAGTGAGGTGCGGGGCAGGGGGACGGAGACCCAGTACTTC. Its protein is CASSEVRGRGTETQYF.

J is TRBJ2-3 and V is TRBV7-3, with D tentatively TRBD1 (5 bases). The germline gives CDR1 SGHTA, CDR2 FQGTGA. The CDR3 totals 13 residues. V was cut by 4 bases and J by 6 bases, with 11 bases left in between. The CDR3 loop reads CASSSGLRDTQYF. The CDR3 coding sequence is TGTGCCAGCAGCTCAGGGCTCCGCGATACGCAGTATTTT.

This rearrangement joins TRBV10-3 to TRBJ2-7; the match to TRBD2 covers 7 bases. V trimming: 11 bases; J trimming: 2 bases; junction bases outside the gene matches: 9. CDR1 ENHRY and CDR2 SYGVKD come from the germline V gene. The length of the CDR3 is 13 residues. CDR3 DNA sequence: TGTGCCTTCTCGTCGGGGGGAACCTACGAGCAGTACTTC. Amino acid sequence: CAFSSGGTYEQYF.

This sequence joins TRBV5-1 and TRBJ2-7; 7 positions agree with TRBD2. V trimming: 9 bases; J trimming: 5 bases; junction bases outside the gene matches: 14. The CDR3 loop spans 14 amino acids. The germline V gene encodes CDR1 SGHRS and CDR2 YFSETQ. The CDR3: CANSTWGGINEQYF. As DNA, the CDR3 is TGCGCCAACTCCACGTGGGGGGGGATAAACGAGCAGTACTTC.

The genes are TRBV7-3 and TRBJ1-6, with TRBD1 matching over 7 bases. V lost 8 bases, J lost 10 bases, and 8 bases stayed unmatched. CDR3 length equals 13 residues. Per the germline V gene, CDR1 is SGHTA and CDR2 is FQGTGA. The CDR3 DNA is TGTGCCAGCTCGGAGGGGGCTGCGTCACCCCTCCACTTT. Its translation is CASSEGAASPLHF.

The rearrangement links TRBV19 to TRBJ1-2; TRBD1 agrees at 10 bases. The CDR3 contains 16 residues. CDR1 is LNHDA, CDR2 SQIVND, per germline (reference sequence). J was trimmed by 3 bases and V by 5 bases; bases with no gene match: 9. The CDR3 protein is CASSSPGQGTHYGYTF. CDR3 coding DNA: TGTGCCAGTAGTTCACCGGGACAGGGGACTCACTATGGCTACACCTTC.

The chain uses TRBV19 and TRBJ2-7; 8 nucleotides agree with TRBD2. CDR1 and CDR2 (germline): LNHDA, SQIVND (reference sequence). The V segment lost 5 bases and the J segment 4 bases; nucleotides outside the gene matches: 7. This CDR3 is 14 amino acids long. This chain's CDR3 is CASSPGTRGYEQYF. CDR3 bases: TGTGCCAGTAGTCCCGGGACTAGAGGGTACGAGCAGTACTTC.

The chain combines TRBV29-1 with TRBJ2-7; D possibly corresponds to TRBD1 (6 bases). Germline V gene data show CDR1 as SQVTM and CDR2 as ANQGSEA. The CDR3 is 12 residues long. V was shortened by 2 bases and J by 2 bases, with 7 bases between the two germline ends. The CDR3 here is CSVENRAYEQYF. CDR3 in DNA: TGCAGCGTTGAAAACAGGGCCTACGAGCAGTACTTC.

The V and J genes are TRBV6-5 and TRBJ1-6; 9 bases fit TRBD1. This CDR3 is built from 14 residues. Germline V gene data show CDR1 as MNHEY and CDR2 as SVGAGI. V was clipped by 6 bases and J by 5 bases; unmatched bases: 2. The DNA for the CDR3 is TGTGCCAGCAGCTGGGACAGGGATAATTCACCCCTCCACTTT. This sequence encodes CASSWDRDNSPLHF.

The chain recombines TRBV19 with TRBJ1-2, with D unclear. Trimming shortened V by 3 bases and J by 2 bases, and 13 bases separated the two germline ends. This CDR3 is built from 15 residues. Per the germline V gene, CDR1 is LNHDA and CDR2 is SQIVND (reference sequence). The CDR3 sequence: CASSIPAGVNYGYTF. CDR3 DNA: TGTGCCAGTAGTATCCCAGCGGGAGTGAACTATGGCTACACCTTC.

The chain uses TRBV28 and TRBJ2-7; 7 bases line up with TRBD2. V shed 6 bases, J shed 7 bases, and the junction held 15 bases outside the gene matches. Germline lookup yields CDR1 MDHEN and CDR2 SYDVKM. The CDR3 length is 15 residues. The CDR3 DNA sequence: TGTGCCAGCAGCCCGGGGGGACCTTCCTCGGTTGAGCAGTACTTC. Translation gives CASSPGGPSSVEQYF.

The J gene is TRBJ2-5, the V gene TRBV5-1; maybe TRBD1 (6 bases). The last part of the DNA fits TRBJ2-7 better; the J call may be wrong. Per germline, CDR1 SGHRS and CDR2 YFSETQ. CDR3 length equals 14 residues. Here the CDR3 DNA reads TGCGCCAGCAGCTTGGGGACAGATACCTACGAGCAGTACTTC. It translates to CASSLGTDTYEQYF.

The gene calls are TRBV7-8 and TRBJ2-5; a possible D gene is TRBD2 (6 bases). Trimming removed 1 base from V and 2 bases from J, with 11 bases in between. The germline gives CDR1 SGHVS, CDR2 FQNEAQ. This CDR3 is built from 15 residues. The CDR3 spells CASSLEVSGQETQYF. CDR3 DNA: TGTGCCAGCAGCTTAGAGGTAAGCGGGCAAGAGACCCAGTACTTC.

The genes are TRBV6-5 and TRBJ1-1; 7 positions agree with TRBD1. V lost 5 bases, J lost 11 bases, and 11 bases stayed unmatched. Germline loops: CDR1 MNHEY, CDR2 SVGAGI. The CDR3 totals 13 residues. DNA for the CDR3: TGTGCCAGCAGTGAAGGAACGACAGGGAGGGCTTTCTTT. Protein sequence: CASSEGTTGRAFF.

The chain links TRBV18 to TRBJ2-7; 8 nucleotides align to TRBD1. Germline values: CDR1 KGHSH, CDR2 LQKENI. J was trimmed by 5 bases and V by 6 bases; bases with no gene match: 6. The CDR3 has 13 amino acids. The CDR3 DNA follows: TGTGCCAGCTCTACACTGACAGGGGACGAGCAGTACTTC. Protein product: CASSTLTGDEQYF.

V usage is TRBV7-2 and J usage is TRBJ2-5, with 11 bases aligning to TRBD1. V dropped 7 bases and J dropped 5; count of bases not matched to a gene: 9. The CDR3 loop spans 15 amino acids. Per the germline V gene, CDR1 is SGHTA and CDR2 is FQGNSA. The CDR3 region has the DNA TGTGCCAGCACCGTCGGGACAGGGGGTCTCGAGACCCAGTACTTC. Its translation: CASTVGTGGLETQYF.

The V call is TRBV5-1, the J call TRBJ2-7; 8 nucleotides line up with TRBD1. The CDR3 is 12 residues long. Per germline, CDR1 SGHRS and CDR2 YFSETQ. V shed 4 bases and J 6 bases; nucleotides not matched to a gene: 3. This chain's CDR3 is CASSVTGGEQYF. The CDR3 DNA reads as TGCGCCAGCAGCGTCACAGGGGGCGAGCAGTACTTC.

For this clone: Other DNA sequences in the sample encode the same CDR3. The V and J genes are TRBV5-1 and TRBJ2-1, with a weak D call TRBD2 (7 bases). V was pared by 1 base and J by 6 bases, with 17 bases between. Germline V gene lookup returns CDR1 SGHRS and CDR2 YFSETQ. The CDR3 spans 16 residues. The CDR3 nucleotides are TGCGCCAGCAGCTTGCCCCCCGGGGGGCCGGGCAATGAGCAGTTCTTC. Its protein is CASSLPPGGPGNEQFF.

The chain links TRBV5-4 to TRBJ2-2; D uncertain. The CDR3 spans 16 residues. The V gene's germline CDR1 is SGHNT and CDR2 YYREEE (reference sequence). V lost 4 bases, J lost 4 bases, and 17 bases lay in between. The CDR3 loop is CASSTSEAYSTGELFF. The DNA of the CDR3 is TGTGCCAGCAGCACCTCTGAGGCCTACTCCACCGGGGAGCTGTTTTTT.

The V call is TRBV7-9, the J call TRBJ1-4; TRBD1 matches at 7 bases. V was clipped by 5 bases and J by 11 bases; unmatched bases: 11. Germline V gene sequence: CDR1 SEHNR, CDR2 FQNEAQ (reference sequence). This CDR3 spans 14 amino acids. The DNA for the CDR3 is TGTGCCAGCAGCCCCGAAGGACAGGTCTCGAAACTGTTTTTT. This sequence encodes CASSPEGQVSKLFF.

The chain joins TRBV5-4 to TRBJ1-1; 7 bases are a match to TRBD1. In germline, CDR1 is SGHNT, CDR2 YYREEE (reference sequence). The CDR3 is 13 residues long. The V and J ends lost 4 bases and 3 bases, in that order; junction bases with no gene match: 3. The CDR3 protein is CASSLGTDTEAFF. CDR3 bases: TGTGCCAGCAGCCTTGGGACAGACACTGAAGCTTTCTTT.

The V call is TRBV4-1, the J call TRBJ1-2, with a possible D match to TRBD1 (6 bases). Germline CDR1 MGHRA, CDR2 YSYEKL. Trimming shortened V by 0 bases and J by 10 bases, and 27 bases separated the two germline ends. CDR3 size: 18 residues. Written as DNA, the CDR3 is TGCGCCAGCAGCCAAGAAGGGGGAGGGTTGTTTTTTAGGCGGCCCTACACCTTC. Amino acid sequence: CASSQEGGGLFFRRPYTF.

V and J are TRBV5-1 and TRBJ2-2; TRBD1 is a possible D gene (6 bases). V shed 0 bases and J shed 4 bases, with 10 bases lying between them. CDR3 length: 15 amino acids. The V gene's germline CDR1 is SGHRS and CDR2 YFSETQ. The CDR3 nucleotides are TGCGCCAGCAGCTTGGCACAGGGAGTCACCGGGGAGCTGTTTTTT. Translated: CASSLAQGVTGELFF.